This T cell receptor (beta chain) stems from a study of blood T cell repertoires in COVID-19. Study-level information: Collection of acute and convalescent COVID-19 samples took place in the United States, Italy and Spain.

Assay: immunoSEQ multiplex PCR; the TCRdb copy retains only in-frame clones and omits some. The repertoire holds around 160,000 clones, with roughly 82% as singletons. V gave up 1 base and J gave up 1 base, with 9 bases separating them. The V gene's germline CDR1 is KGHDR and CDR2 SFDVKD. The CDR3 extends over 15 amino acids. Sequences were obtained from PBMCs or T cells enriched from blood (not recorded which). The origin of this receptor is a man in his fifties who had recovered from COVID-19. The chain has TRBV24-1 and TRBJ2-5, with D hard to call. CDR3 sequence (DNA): TGTGCCACCAGTGATTTTCGAGCTGTCCAAGAGACCCAGTACTTC. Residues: CATSDFRAVQETQYF.